This T cell receptor (beta chain) was captured in a study of T cells after yellow fever vaccination. Whole-study results and caveats: Most primary-vaccination clones reappeared after the booster (approximately 95% CD4, 75% to 90% CD8).

MiXCR, applied by TCRdb to the 5' RACE reads, yields one record per CDR3 protein. Altogether hundreds of thousands of distinct CDR3 sequences are present, around 12% being singletons, with the ten largest covering 14% to 15%. Of note for this clonotype: Its cognate antigen is unknown.

The CDR3 contains 15 residues. Germline V gives CDR1 SEHNR, CDR2 FQNEAQ (reference sequence). V lost 1 base and J lost 4; bases outside the gene matches: 6. The TCR originated in a young man who received the YFV17D yellow fever vaccine. The sample consisted of PBMCs, taken on the day of the yellow fever booster vaccination. This chain connects TRBV7-9 to TRBJ1-2; 7 nucleotides match TRBD1. The CDR3: CASSLGEGAGYGYTF. The CDR3 bases are TGTGCCAGCAGCTTAGGAGAGGGGGCTGGCTATGGCTACACCTTC.